The present T cell receptor beta chain was sequenced within a study of shared clonotypes between healthy human individuals. Turning to the study itself: For every donor, three CD4 naive, three CD4 memory, two CD8 naive and one CD8 memory plates were used.

The CDR3 is 14 amino acids. Germline CDR1 LNHDA, CDR2 SQIVND (reference sequence). V dropped 3 bases and J dropped 2 bases, with 8 bases sitting between them. The data were produced by immunoSEQ multiplex PCR, yet TCRdb's version contains in-frame clones alone and is incomplete. The sample records a few hundred thousand clones, approximately 96% being singletons. With regard to this clone: The antigen remains unidentified.

The study, taken as a whole, reports: It was the non-shared clonotypes that had lower generation probabilities than clonotypes shared by all four donors.

The chain carries TRBV19 and TRBJ1-5; D remains unclear. Sequenced material: memory CD8+ T cells sorted from blood. Specified subset: CD45RO+ cells pooled with CCR7-negative TemRA cells. The sequence was obtained from a man aged 25-40 years in good health. Written as DNA, the CDR3 is TGTGCCAGTAGTATGTGGGCAGGCAATCAGCCCCAGCATTTT. Translating gives CASSMWAGNQPQHF.